This T cell receptor beta chain was retrieved from a study of blood T cell repertoires in COVID-19. Across the study: Acute and convalescent COVID-19 specimens originated in the United States, Italy and Spain. From T cells, B-cell-depleted T cells, or PBMCs came the material, which was cDNA or gDNA.

The V gene end was trimmed by 8 bases and the J gene end by 4 bases; junction bases not matched to a gene: 8. Germline V gene data show CDR1 as LNHDA and CDR2 as SQIVND (reference sequence). The CDR3 loop spans 14 amino acids. In the original analysis: How many nucleated cells were present was estimated from reference gene primer amplification. Assay used: immunoSEQ multiplex PCR; TCRdb lists only in-frame clones, some missing. V and J calls and clone size are given by that table; D and trimming were obtained from the DNA. The sample has over 200,000 clones, 75% to 90% seen once; the top ten hold 2% to 3%.

This receptor was identified in a woman aged 70-85 years with active or convalescent COVID-19. The sequencing input was peripheral blood. The chain has TRBV19 and TRBJ1-3, with 7 bases matching TRBD1. The CDR3 sequence is CASARGQRGNTIYF. DNA of the CDR3: TGTGCCAGTGCCCGGGGACAGCGGGGAAACACCATATATTTT.